Listed here are 27 T cell receptor beta chains from one sample, sequenced in a study of T cell responses to AZD1222 COVID-19 vaccine. Sequencing was performed with immunoSEQ multiplex PCR; in TCRdb, only in-frame clones are kept and a portion is missing. The repertoire consists of some 160,000 clones, with about nine tenths occurring once and the leading ten covering roughly 5%. The input for sequencing was peripheral blood, taken on day 0 of AZD1222 vaccination. These receptors all come from an adult in good health.

This chain joins TRBV9 and TRBJ1-1; D is possibly TRBD1 (6 bases). The CDR3 covers 15 residues. The V and J ends lost 0 bases and 2 bases respectively, with 11 bases between them. Germline V gene lookup returns CDR1 SGDLS and CDR2 YYNGEE. The CDR3 protein is CASSVGTDGNTEAFF. Here the CDR3 DNA reads TGTGCCAGCAGCGTAGGGACAGACGGAAACACTGAAGCTTTCTTT. Variable domain in full (rest from reference TRBV9 and TRBJ1-1): DSGVTQTPKHLITATGQRVTLRCSPRSGDLSVYWYQQSLDQGLQFLIQYYNGEERAKGNILERFSAQQFPDLHSELNLSSLELGDSALYFCASSVGTDGNTEAFFGQGTRLTVV.

This clone has more than one count but fewer than ten. The J gene is TRBJ1-5, the V gene TRBV19; 7 nucleotides match TRBD1. The CDR3 loop spans 14 amino acids. V lost 11 bases and J lost 4; bases outside the gene matches: 11. Germline loops: CDR1 LNHDA, CDR2 SQIVND (reference sequence). The CDR3: CACTRGAANQPQHF. In nucleotides, the CDR3 is TGTGCCTGTACCAGGGGGGCAGCTAATCAGCCCCAGCATTTT.

V is TRBV7-7 and J is TRBJ2-1; 12 bases map to TRBD2. J gave up 7 bases and V 6 bases, and 10 bases lay outside the gene matches. Germline CDR1 and CDR2: SSHAT and FNYEAQ (reference sequence). This CDR3 has 16 amino acids. Here the CDR3 reads CASSLRGLAGKNEQFF. Written as DNA, the CDR3 is TGTGCCAGCAGTTTACGCGGACTAGCGGGGAAGAATGAGCAGTTCTTC.

J is TRBJ1-5 and V is TRBV5-5; D is uncertain. Germline V gene data show CDR1 as SGHKS and CDR2 as YYEKEE (reference sequence). The CDR3 runs to 15 residues. Trimming cost V 2 bases and J 0 bases, with 9 bases left between them. The CDR3 region has the DNA TGTGCCAGCAGCTTCATAGGGCTTAGCAATCAGCCCCAGCATTTT. This encodes CASSFIGLSNQPQHF.

The chain is built from TRBV28 and TRBJ2-7; 9 positions agree with TRBD1. The germline V gene has CDR1 MDHEN and CDR2 SYDVKM. This CDR3 has 13 residues. V was pared by 8 bases and J by 5 bases, with 7 bases of the junction left unmatched. The CDR3 nucleotides are TGTGCCAGCCTTGGACAGGGGTTGCACGAGCAGTACTTC. It encodes CASLGQGLHEQYF.

The rearrangement joins TRBV2 to TRBJ2-7; D remains unclear. The length of the CDR3 is 12 residues. V lost 6 bases, J lost 6 bases, and 12 bases lay in between. From germline, CDR1 is SNHLY and CDR2 FYNNEI. The CDR3 sequence: CASRESHREQYF. The CDR3 DNA is TGTGCCAGCAGGGAATCACATCGCGAGCAGTACTTC.

The chain recombines TRBV14 with TRBJ2-5, with D possibly TRBD1 on 6 matching bases. There are 12 residues in the CDR3. V was trimmed by 10 bases and J by 5 bases, leaving 14 bases between them. The V gene's germline CDR1 is SGHDN and CDR2 FVKESK. The CDR3, as DNA: TGTGCCATCCATACAGGGAACGAGACCCAGTACTTC. Its translation: CAIHTGNETQYF.

The chain uses TRBV7-6 and TRBJ2-1; unclear D gene. V lost 5 bases and J 6 bases, leaving 17 bases between the germline ends. The CDR3 sequence is 15 residues long. Germline CDR1 SGHVS, CDR2 FNYEAQ. As DNA, the CDR3 is TGTGCCAGCAGCACTTACACGGCCCCGACCAATGAGCAGTTCTTC. This translates into CASSTYTAPTNEQFF.

J is TRBJ2-7 and V is TRBV7-3; the D gene is possibly TRBD1 (6 bases). The germline gives CDR1 SGHTA, CDR2 FQGTGA. Trimming removed 5 bases at V and 6 bases at J, with 14 bases between. CDR3 length: 13 residues. The chain's CDR3 is CASSVTGQSEQYF. The DNA of the CDR3 is TGTGCCAGCAGCGTGACAGGACAAAGCGAGCAGTACTTC.

V and J are TRBV6-2 or TRBV6-3 and TRBJ1-5, with 7 nucleotides matching TRBD1. With 2 bases clipped from V and 7 bases from J, the junction kept 8 bases outside the gene matches. This CDR3 has 15 residues. Germline V CDR1 and CDR2: MNHEY, SVGEGT. The CDR3 is CASSYEGAGSQPQHF. CDR3 bases: TGTGCCAGCAGTTACGAGGGGGCAGGGAGCCAGCCCCAGCATTTT.

The chain couples TRBV28 to TRBJ2-7, with 10 bases matching TRBD2. The CDR3 contains 14 residues. The germline CDR1 and CDR2 sequences are MDHEN and SYDVKM. V shed 8 bases and J 3 bases; nucleotides not matched to a gene: 7. The CDR3 region is CASATSGEFYEQYF. Here the CDR3 DNA reads TGTGCCAGCGCCACTAGCGGGGAATTCTACGAGCAGTACTTC. Variable domain in full (rest from reference TRBV28 and TRBJ2-7): DVKVTQSSRYLVKRTGEKVFLECVQDMDHENMFWYRQDPGLGLRLIYFSYDVKMKEKGDIPEGYSVSREKKERFSLILESASTNQTSMYLCASATSGEFYEQYFGPGTRLTVT.

The chain couples TRBV4-3 to TRBJ1-1; D unresolved. Trimming took off 1 base at V and 1 base at J, with 10 bases between the two ends. The CDR3 consists of 15 residues. The V gene's germline CDR1 is LGHNA and CDR2 YSLEER. CDR3 DNA: TGCGCCAGCAGCCAAGCCTCGGGGAGGAACACTGAAGCTTTCTTT. Encoded protein: CASSQASGRNTEAFF.

CDR3 in amino acids: CASSQENSGGSRSYEQYF. Written as DNA, the CDR3 is TGTGCCAGCAGCCAAGAGAATAGCGGGGGGTCCAGGTCCTACGAGCAGTACTTC. The chain links TRBV4-2 to TRBJ2-7; TRBD2 aligns across 10 bases. The germline gives CDR1 LGHNA, CDR2 YNFKEQ. V shed 0 bases and J 1 base; nucleotides not matched to a gene: 9. The CDR3 loop spans 18 amino acids.

The V and J genes are TRBV5-5 and TRBJ1-4; D gene ambiguous. The CDR3 length is 14 residues. V was cut by 1 base and J by 7 bases, with 11 bases left in between. Germline CDR1 reads SGHKS; CDR2 reads YYEKEE (reference sequence). In DNA, the CDR3 is TGTGCCAGCAGCTTGCTGGGGTGGAGTGAAAAACTGTTTTTT. Translation: CASSLLGWSEKLFF.

The CDR3: CASSQMTGEYGYTF. The CDR3 DNA sequence: TGTGCCAGCAGCCAAATGACAGGGGAGTATGGCTACACCTTC. V gene TRBV4-2 combines with J gene TRBJ1-2; 8 nucleotides align to TRBD1. In germline, CDR1 is LGHNA, CDR2 YNFKEQ. The junction had 4 bases not matched to a gene; V was cut back by 2 bases and J by 5 bases. CDR3 length equals 14 residues.

The chain has TRBV7-2 and TRBJ2-7; maybe TRBD2 (5 bases). V was cut by 1 base and J by 6 bases, with 13 bases left in between. Germline CDR1 SGHTA, CDR2 FQGNSA. CDR3 length: 14 residues. CDR3 residues: CASSLGLGAGEQYF. Here the CDR3 DNA reads TGTGCCAGCAGCTTAGGGTTGGGTGCGGGCGAGCAGTACTTC.

This clone is a singleton in its sample. The chain is built from TRBV25-1 and TRBJ1-2; no clear D. The length of the CDR3 is 12 residues. Trimming cost V 1 base and J 7 bases, with 7 bases left between them. Germline CDR1 reads MGHDK; CDR2 reads SYGVNS. The DNA for the CDR3 is TGTGCCAGCAGTGAATGGAGGAGTGGCTACACCTTC. Translation gives CASSEWRSGYTF.

The V gene is TRBV3-1 (or the pseudogene TRBV3-2), the J gene TRBJ1-3; TRBD1 might be the D (5 bases). Germline V gives CDR1 LGHDT, CDR2 YNNKEL (reference sequence). The V end was cut by 1 base, the J end by 0 bases, with 7 bases between. The CDR3 has 15 amino acids. The CDR3 protein is CASSQGGISGNTIYF. The DNA of the CDR3 is TGTGCCAGCAGCCAAGGGGGGATCTCTGGAAACACCATATATTTT.

V usage is TRBV7-9 and J usage is TRBJ2-7; TRBD2 matches at 10 bases. The CDR3 length is 14 residues. V lost 6 bases, J lost 4 bases, and 6 bases stayed unmatched. The V gene's germline CDR1 is SEHNR and CDR2 FQNEAQ (reference sequence). The CDR3 region has the DNA TGTGCCAGCAGGCCTCCGGGACTAGCGTACGAGCAGTACTTC. Protein sequence: CASRPPGLAYEQYF.

As to this clone: The same CDR3 is also encoded by other DNA sequences in this sample. The CDR3 sequence is CAWSPDSNQPQHF. The CDR3 DNA follows: TGTGCCTGGAGTCCAGATAGCAATCAGCCCCAGCATTTT. This chain joins TRBV30 and TRBJ1-5; D gene ambiguous. This CDR3 comprises 13 residues. Trimming left V 2 bases short and J 0 bases short, with 5 bases between. Germline values: CDR1 GTSNPN, CDR2 SVGIG (reference sequence).

The V gene is TRBV5-1, the J gene TRBJ2-5; no firm D call. The CDR3 spans 14 residues. CDR1 is SGHRS, CDR2 YFSETQ, per germline. The V end was cut by 0 bases, the J end by 1 base, with 7 bases between. This chain's CDR3 is CASSLGRIQETQYF. CDR3 sequence (DNA): TGCGCCAGCAGCTTGGGGAGAATCCAAGAGACCCAGTACTTC. The full variable domain, with the rest looked up from reference TRBV5-1 and TRBJ2-5, is KAGVTQTPRYLIKTRGQQVTLSCSPISGHRSVSWYQQTPGQGLQFLFEYFSETQRNKGNFPGRFSGRQFSNSRSEMNVSTLELGDSALYLCASSLGRIQETQYFGPGTRLLVL.

This rearrangement joins TRBV5-1 to TRBJ1-1, with a possible D match to TRBD1 (5 bases). There are 13 residues in the CDR3. CDR1 and CDR2 (germline): SGHRS, YFSETQ. V lost 0 bases and J 11 bases, leaving 14 bases between the germline ends. The CDR3 is CASSLVLGAEAFF. CDR3 nucleotides: TGCGCCAGCAGCTTGGTATTAGGGGCAGAGGCTTTCTTT. Variable domain in full (rest from reference TRBV5-1 and TRBJ1-1): KAGVTQTPRYLIKTRGQQVTLSCSPISGHRSVSWYQQTPGQGLQFLFEYFSETQRNKGNFPGRFSGRQFSNSRSEMNVSTLELGDSALYLCASSLVLGAEAFFGQGTRLTVV.

The chain employs TRBV5-1 and TRBJ1-1; TRBD1 matches 7 bases. The CDR3 runs to 15 residues. V lost 4 bases and J lost 0; bases outside the gene matches: 6. In germline, CDR1 is SGHRS, CDR2 YFSETQ. DNA for the CDR3: TGCGCCAGCAGCCCGATAGGGGGCCTGAACACTGAAGCTTTCTTT. Its protein is CASSPIGGLNTEAFF.

The count of this clone is one. This chain uses TRBV5-4 with TRBJ2-1; D is unresolved. CDR1 and CDR2 from the germline V gene are SGHNT and YYREEE (reference sequence). The V end was cut by 1 base, the J end by 10 bases, with 9 bases between. The CDR3 is made up of 12 amino acids. CDR3 amino acids: CASSLQGYEQFF. The CDR3 DNA is TGTGCCAGCAGCTTGCAAGGGTACGAGCAGTTCTTC.

This chain joins TRBV30 and TRBJ2-5; no reliable D call. The V and J ends lost 1 base and 2 bases respectively, with 2 bases between them. From germline, CDR1 is GTSNPN and CDR2 SVGIG (reference sequence). This CDR3 is built from 11 residues. CDR3 loop: CAWSDQETQYF. The CDR3 DNA sequence: TGTGCCTGGAGTGATCAAGAGACCCAGTACTTC.

The chain has TRBV6-5 and TRBJ1-5; D not certain. CDR1 is MNHEY, CDR2 SVGAGI, per germline. This CDR3 contains 15 residues. V dropped 5 bases and J dropped 5 bases, with 16 bases sitting between them. CDR3 DNA sequence: TGTGCCAGCAGTATGACCCTCGGGAGCGATCAGCCCCAGCATTTT. Residues: CASSMTLGSDQPQHF.

The chain has TRBV25-1 and TRBJ1-2, with D possibly matching TRBD1 (5 bases). Germline loops: CDR1 MGHDK, CDR2 SYGVNS. CDR3 length equals 15 residues. The V end was cut by 2 bases, the J end by 5 bases, with 15 bases between. CDR3 sequence reads: CASSEHRQGWYGYTF. DNA of the CDR3: TGTGCCAGCAGTGAACATCGGCAGGGTTGGTATGGCTACACCTTC.